Listed below are T cell receptor beta chains from one sample, sequenced in a study of blood T cell repertoires in COVID-19. Data came from immunoSEQ multiplex PCR; TCRdb stores just in-frame clones and leaves some out. The data show fewer than 150,000 clones, around 83% seen once. The sequenced sample was peripheral blood. Receptors were obtained from a human donor in a cohort sampled during active COVID-19. The CDR3 runs from the conserved cysteine through the conserved F or W. Each record gives: J gene, V gene, D gene, clone size, CDR3 DNA, CDR3 protein. The D gene is left open where the match is weak. Size is stated for part of the rows, as once, few or many counts, or as a class when the clone is expanded.

TRBJ2-5 TRBV7-2 TRBD2 . TGTGCCAGCAGCTCAAGCGGGGGGGCGATAAAGACCCAGTACTTC CASSSSGGAIKTQYF
TRBJ1-5 TRBV3-1/TRBV3-2 . . TGTGCCAGCAGCCCGGGGGGGGGCCGCTATCAGCCCCAGCATTTT CASSPGGGRYQPQHF
TRBJ2-7 TRBV2 . . TGTGCCAGCAGTGATTTCGGCGAGCAGTACTTC CASSDFGEQYF
TRBJ2-3 TRBV15 . . TGTGCCACTAGCAGAGACTTAGGACGGGGTGGTGCAGATACGCAGTATTTT CATSRDLGRGGADTQYF
TRBJ1-1 TRBV3-1/TRBV3-2 . . TGTGCCAGCAGCCCCCAAAGACAGCCGAACACTGAAGCTTTCTTT CASSPQRQPNTEAFF
TRBJ2-3 TRBV7-8 TRBD2 . TGTGCCAGCAGCTTAGTAGCGGGATCGACAGATACGCAGTATTTT CASSLVAGSTDTQYF
TRBJ1-1 TRBV3-1/TRBV3-2 . . TGTGCCAGCAGCGTTACTTTCCCTGAAGCTTTCTTT CASSVTFPEAFF
TRBJ2-2 TRBV13 TRBD1 . TGTGCCAGCAGCTTAAACAGGGGGTTGACCGGGGAGCTGTTTTTT CASSLNRGLTGELFF
TRBJ1-5 TRBV24-1 TRBD1 . TGTGCCACCAGTGACCCGACAGGGGAGGACCAGCCCCAGCATTTT CATSDPTGEDQPQHF
TRBJ2-2 TRBV2 . once TGTGCCAGCCAGTTGGGGCTATTCACCGGGGAGCTGTTTTTT CASQLGLFTGELFF
TRBJ1-1 TRBV6-5 . many TGTGCCAGCAGACCCCGGCAGACAGGTAACACTGAAGCTTTCTTT CASRPRQTGNTEAFF
TRBJ2-1 TRBV24-1 TRBD2 . TGTGCCACCAGTGATGGACTTAGCGGGAGGAGGGATGAGCAGTTCTTC CATSDGLSGRRDEQFF
TRBJ1-6 TRBV29-1 TRBD1 . TGCAGCGTCCGGACAGGGAGGGAAAATTCACCCCTCCACTTT CSVRTGRENSPLHF
TRBJ1-2 TRBV10-3 . . TGTGCCATCAGTGAGGATCCCGGCAGGGGCTACACCTTC CAISEDPGRGYTF
TRBJ1-6 TRBV19 TRBD1 once TGTGCCAGTAGTATTACAGGGGAGTTTTCACCCCTCCACTTT CASSITGEFSPLHF
TRBJ1-6 TRBV15 . . TGTGCCACCAGCAGGGAGGCAGACAATTCACCCCTCCACTTT CATSREADNSPLHF
TRBJ2-5 TRBV7-9 . . TGTGCCACCTACCAGGATTGGGAAGAGACCCAGTACTTC CATYQDWEETQYF
TRBJ1-5 TRBV19 TRBD1 once TGTGCCAGTACCCCCCGGACAGGGGGTCAGCCCCAGCATTTT CASTPRTGGQPQHF
TRBJ1-2 TRBV7-8 TRBD1 . TGTGCCAGCAGCCGGGACAGCAACTATGGCTACACCTTC CASSRDSNYGYTF
TRBJ2-2 TRBV12-5 TRBD1 . TGTGCTAGTGGGTCCGGGACAGGGTACGCCGGGGAGCTGTTTTTT CASGSGTGYAGELFF
TRBJ2-1 TRBV5-1 . . TGCGCCAGCAGCTTGGATCTCAATGAGCAGTTCTTC CASSLDLNEQFF
TRBJ1-3 TRBV9 . . TGTGCCAGCAGCGTAGGAGGGACACACAGCTCTGGAAACACCATATATTTT CASSVGGTHSSGNTIYF
TRBJ1-2 TRBV25-1 . . TGTGCCAGCAGGTCGACAGACTTCTATGGCTACACCTTC CASRSTDFYGYTF
TRBJ2-2 TRBV7-2 TRBD2 . TGTGCCATCTCACTAGCGGGGGGGCCCACCGGGGAGCTGTTTTTT CAISLAGGPTGELFF
TRBJ2-3 TRBV7-9 . . TGTGCCAGCAGCATTCATACAGATACGCAGTATTTT CASSIHTDTQYF
TRBJ1-4 TRBV5-4 TRBD1 . TGTGCCAGCAGCCCCCTCCGGGACAGCGAAAAACTGTTTTTT CASSPLRDSEKLFF
TRBJ2-7 TRBV3-1/TRBV3-2 TRBD1 . TGTGCCAGCAGCCAACGGACAGGGTACGAGCAGTACTTC CASSQRTGYEQYF
TRBJ1-2 TRBV14 . . TGTGCCAGCAGCCAGGGCCGTGGGGAGCGAGGCTACACCTTC CASSQGRGERGYTF
TRBJ2-5 TRBV5-1 . . TGCGCCAGCAGCTGGGGGGATGAGGGAGAGACCCAGTACTTC CASSWGDEGETQYF
TRBJ2-1 TRBV2 TRBD2 few TGTGCCAGCGGTACTAGCGGTGATGAGCAGTTCTTC CASGTSGDEQFF
TRBJ1-2 TRBV12-3/TRBV12-4 TRBD1 . TGTGCCAGCAGCTCAACGGGACAGGACATTACGGTCTTC CASSSTGQDITVF
TRBJ2-3 TRBV19 . . TGTGCCAGTAGTACCGGGACTGTGGATCTCAGCACAGATACGCAGTATTTT CASSTGTVDLSTDTQYF